Listed below are T cell receptor beta chains from one sample, sequenced in a study of OX40 agonist ivuxolimab in advanced cancers. Profiling relied on immunoSEQ multiplex PCR, and the TCRdb table lists in-frame clones only, not all of them. The repertoire consists of about 98,000 clones, with about 83% occurring once and the leading ten covering approximately 0.5%. This material consisted of CD4+ or CD8+ T cells sorted from blood, taken in a trial of the OX40 agonist ivuxolimab. The source is an adult with an advanced solid tumor such as melanoma, head and neck, liver or kidney cancer. The CDR3 runs from the conserved cysteine through the conserved F or W. The D gene is left open where the match is weak. The size of a clone is reported for some rows only, either as once, few or many, or as a class for expanded clones.

TRBV18	TRBD1	NA	TRBJ2-5	TGTGCCAGCTCATCGGTAACAGGGGCGGAGACCCAGTACTTC	CASSSVTGAETQYF
TRBV2	TRBD1	NA	TRBJ1-5	TGTGCCAGCAGTGAAATAGCATTCGACGGACAGGGTGGAAATCAGCCCCAGCATTTT	CASSEIAFDGQGGNQPQHF
TRBV19	TRBD1	once	TRBJ2-5	TGTGCCAGTGCCCTAGGGGACAGAACCCAAGAGACCCAGTACTTC	CASALGDRTQETQYF
TRBV5-4	NA	NA	TRBJ1-1	TGTGCCAGCAGCTGGGGCCCAGGCTCGGCACCTTCGAACACTGAAGCTTTCTTT	CASSWGPGSAPSNTEAFF
TRBV10-3	NA	NA	TRBJ2-1	TGTGCCATCAGTGAGTCAAGGGGCTACAATGAGCAGTTCTTC	CAISESRGYNEQFF
TRBV2	NA	NA	TRBJ1-3	TGTGCCAGCAGCGAAAGGGGCTCTGGAAACACCATATATTTT	CASSERGSGNTIYF
TRBV6-6	NA	NA	TRBJ2-7	TGTGCCAGCAGACAGGCGAGCTCCTACGAGCAGTACTTC	CASRQASSYEQYF
TRBV6-5	TRBD1	NA	TRBJ2-7	TGTGCCAGCAAGACAGGGCCCTCCTACGAGCAGTACTTC	CASKTGPSYEQYF
TRBV9	NA	NA	TRBJ2-7	TGTGCCAGCAGCCCCGTGGCAGGGACTCTCTACGAGCAGTACTTC	CASSPVAGTLYEQYF
TRBV5-1	NA	NA	TRBJ2-1	TGCGCCAGCAGGGAAGGTGTTACCTACAATGAGCAGTTCTTC	CASREGVTYNEQFF
TRBV2	NA	few	TRBJ2-3	TGTGCCAGCAGTGATGTGAAGGGGTGGGGGCCTAACACAGATACGCAGTATTTT	CASSDVKGWGPNTDTQYF
TRBV28	NA	NA	TRBJ1-1	TGTGCCAGCAGTTGGGGAGAAACTGAAGCTTTCTTT	CASSWGETEAFF
TRBV19	NA	once	TRBJ1-3	TGTGCCAGTAGTATAGGCGCCACCTCTGGAAACACCATATATTTT	CASSIGATSGNTIYF
TRBV5-1	NA	few	TRBJ1-1	TGCGCCAGCAGCTTGTTTTCGGGCACTGAAGCTTTCTTT	CASSLFSGTEAFF
TRBV7-6	NA	NA	TRBJ1-1	TGTGCCAGCACCCTAGGGCGGGGGAACACTGAAGCTTTCTTT	CASTLGRGNTEAFF
TRBV5-1	NA	NA	TRBJ2-2	TGCGCCAGCAAGAGGGACGGGGAGCTGTTTTTT	CASKRDGELFF
TRBV28	TRBD1	NA	TRBJ2-1	TGTGCCAGCAGTTCGCGACAGGGGGCCTACAATGAGCAGTTCTTC	CASSSRQGAYNEQFF
TRBV5-1	NA	NA	TRBJ2-5	TGCGCCAGCAGCTTGACTAGTGGGGGGCAAGAGACCCAGTACTTC	CASSLTSGGQETQYF